These 23 T cell receptor beta chains came from one sample sequenced in a study of sequential checkpoint blockade in melanoma. Assay: immunoSEQ multiplex PCR; the TCRdb copy retains only in-frame clones and omits some. This sample has more than 15,000 clones, with 70% found just once. The treatment here: randomized to nivolumab then ipilimumab (arm A) or the reverse (arm B). Here the sequenced sample was CD8+ T cells sorted from blood (inferred from file names), taken from a patient given nivolumab and ipilimumab in sequence. Receptors originate from a human donor with melanoma.

This chain links TRBV4-1 with TRBJ2-1; unclear D gene. V lost 0 bases, J lost 10 bases, and 4 bases lay in between. The CDR3 spans 11 residues. Germline V lookup: CDR1 MGHRA, CDR2 YSYEKL. CDR3 in DNA: TGCGCCAGCAGCCAAGATCAGGAGCAGTTCTTC. It translates to CASSQDQEQFF.

This clone was counted once. As DNA, the CDR3 is TGTGCCAGCAGTTTAAGGCTAGTTTCCCACGAGCAGTACTTC. As protein: CASSLRLVSHEQYF. V usage is TRBV27 and J usage is TRBJ2-7; D gene unclear. Germline CDR1 reads MNHEY; CDR2 reads SMNVEV (reference sequence). This CDR3 is built from 14 residues. Trimming took off 2 bases at V and 5 bases at J, with 13 bases between the two ends.

The chain carries TRBV5-6 and TRBJ1-5; the match to TRBD1 covers 9 bases. Germline V CDR1 and CDR2: SGHDT, YYEEEE. The CDR3 extends over 16 amino acids. J lost 6 bases, V lost 3 bases, and 10 bases had no gene match. CDR3 protein: CASSSHGTGFGQPQHF. The CDR3 DNA reads as TGTGCCAGCAGCTCCCACGGGACAGGGTTTGGTCAGCCCCAGCATTTT.

The rearrangement joins TRBV19 to TRBJ2-3, with D uncertain. This CDR3 comprises 15 residues. The V gene lost 6 bases and the J gene lost 0 bases, with 13 bases spanning the gap. Germline V lookup: CDR1 LNHDA, CDR2 SQIVND (reference sequence). DNA of the CDR3: TGTGCCAGTAGCGTAGGAGTTCCTAGCACAGATACGCAGTATTTT. Residues: CASSVGVPSTDTQYF. Combining the CDR3 with reference TRBV19 and TRBJ2-3 gives the whole variable domain DGGITQSPKYLFRKEGQNVTLSCEQNLNHDAMYWYRQDPGQGLRLIYYSQIVNDFQKGDIAEGYSVSREKKESFPLTVTSAQKNPTAFYLCASSVGVPSTDTQYFGPGTRLTVL.

This clone was seen only a few times. The chain recombines TRBV13 with TRBJ1-5; TRBD1 is a possible D gene (5 bases). The V gene lost 4 bases and the J gene lost 3 bases, with 10 bases spanning the gap. Per the germline V gene, CDR1 is PRHDT and CDR2 is FYEKMQ (reference sequence). The CDR3 covers 14 residues. DNA of the CDR3: TGTGCCAGCAGCTCACAGGAGCTCAATCAGCCCCAGCATTTT. It specifies CASSSQELNQPQHF.

This rearrangement joins TRBV7-2 to TRBJ2-2; the D gene is possibly TRBD1 (6 bases). CDR1 and CDR2 (germline): SGHTA, FQGNSA. The ends were cut back, 3 bases at V and 5 bases at J, with 7 bases in the middle. The CDR3 runs 13 residues. The CDR3 region is CASSFTGTGELFF. In DNA form, the CDR3 reads TGTGCCAGCAGCTTCACAGGGACCGGGGAGCTGTTTTTT.

This chain joins TRBV7-6 and TRBJ2-3, with 7 bases identical to TRBD2. The CDR3 has 15 residues. Germline CDR1 and CDR2: SGHVS and FNYEAQ. The ends lost 5 bases at V and 3 bases at J; junction bases unmatched: 8. This CDR3 reads CASSRAGTGTDTQYF. CDR3 bases: TGTGCCAGCAGCCGAGCGGGGACGGGGACAGATACGCAGTATTTT.

V gene TRBV5-5 combines with J gene TRBJ1-5; D gene uncertain. The CDR3 extends over 15 amino acids. Per germline, CDR1 SGHKS and CDR2 YYEKEE (reference sequence). Between the trimmed V and J ends, which lost 0 bases and 9 bases, there was a span of 16 bases. This chain's CDR3 is CASSLGKQPISPQHF. The CDR3 coding sequence is TGTGCCAGCAGCTTGGGGAAACAGCCTATCTCGCCCCAGCATTTT.

The chain joins TRBV2 to TRBJ2-7; D unclear. There are 14 residues in the CDR3. V was cut by 4 bases and J by 5 bases, with 15 bases left in between. From germline, CDR1 is SNHLY and CDR2 FYNNEI. This CDR3 reads CASSGTSPIHEQYF. In DNA, the CDR3 is TGTGCCAGCAGTGGCACAAGTCCCATCCACGAGCAGTACTTC.

The rearrangement joins TRBV2 to TRBJ1-1; 8 bases match TRBD1. This CDR3 is built from 15 residues. V was pared by 10 bases and J by 1 base, with 11 bases of the junction left unmatched. Germline assignment: CDR1 SNHLY and CDR2 FYNNEI. The CDR3 reads CATPDRGRENTEAFF. The CDR3 DNA follows: TGTGCCACCCCAGACAGGGGCAGGGAGAACACTGAAGCTTTCTTT.

The chain has TRBV7-9 and TRBJ2-5; 7 nucleotides line up with TRBD2. The J segment lost 2 bases and the V segment lost 5 bases, leaving 11 bases of the junction unmatched. The germline V gene encodes CDR1 SEHNR and CDR2 FQNEAQ (reference sequence). The CDR3 covers 16 residues. The CDR3: CASSPSASGAQETQYF. DNA of the CDR3: TGTGCCAGCAGCCCCTCGGCTAGCGGCGCTCAAGAGACCCAGTACTTC. The full variable domain, its missing parts supplied by reference TRBV7-9 and TRBJ2-5, is DTGVSQNPRHKITKRGQNVTFRCDPISEHNRLYWYRQTLGQGPEFLTYFQNEAQLEKSRLLSDRFSAERPKGSFSTLEIQRTEQGDSAMYLCASSPSASGAQETQYFGPGTRLLVL.

The rearrangement joins TRBV19 to TRBJ2-7; 9 bases map to TRBD1. The germline gives CDR1 LNHDA, CDR2 SQIVND (reference sequence). V dropped 5 bases and J dropped 1; count of bases not matched to a gene: 6. This CDR3 comprises 15 residues. The DNA of the CDR3 is TGTGCCAGTAGTCTGGGACAGGGAATATCCTACGAGCAGTACTTC. Translated, it gives CASSLGQGISYEQYF.

V usage is TRBV12-1 and J usage is TRBJ1-3. TRBV12-1 is shown as a pseudogene. This CDR3 contains 15 residues. This CDR3 is CASSPRRGNGNTIYF. The CDR3 coding sequence is TGTGCCAGCAGCCCGAGGAGGGGTAATGGAAACACCATATATTTT.

The rearrangement uses TRBV5-6 and TRBJ2-5, with D maybe TRBD2 (6 bases). The end of the DNA fits TRBJ2-7 better, so the J call may be wrong. Germline CDR1 is SGHDT and CDR2 is YYEEEE. This CDR3 has 16 amino acids. The CDR3 coding sequence is TGTGCCAGCAGCTTGGGAGCCTCGGGACTTAGCTACGAGCAGTACTTC. Protein sequence: CASSLGASGLSYEQYF.

V usage is TRBV19 and J usage is TRBJ2-7, with D possibly matching TRBD1 (5 bases). The CDR3 extends over 13 amino acids. Germline V gives CDR1 LNHDA, CDR2 SQIVND (reference sequence). Trimming removed 3 bases at V and 3 bases at J, with 9 bases between. The CDR3 coding sequence is TGTGCCAGTAGTATTGCAGGGAACTACGAGCAGTACTTC. This codes for CASSIAGNYEQYF.

V gene TRBV7-3 combines with J gene TRBJ2-7, with D tentatively TRBD2 (6 bases). V lost 5 bases and J lost 7, with 15 bases in between. The CDR3 consists of 13 residues. Germline V gene lookup returns CDR1 SGHTA and CDR2 FQGTGA. CDR3 amino acids: CASSLTLSGEQYF. The CDR3 bases are TGTGCCAGCAGCCTCACCCTCAGCGGGGAGCAGTACTTC.

V is TRBV9 and J is TRBJ2-7; the D is unclear. This CDR3 spans 11 amino acids. V dropped 4 bases and J dropped 3 bases, with 5 bases sitting between them. The germline V gene encodes CDR1 SGDLS and CDR2 YYNGEE. As DNA, the CDR3 is TGTGCCAGCAGCCGAGACTACGAGCAGTACTTC. The encoded protein is CASSRDYEQYF.

The genes are TRBV11-3 and TRBJ2-1; 7 bases are a match to TRBD2. V shed 1 base, J shed 0 bases, and the junction held 6 bases outside the gene matches. Looked up from germline, CDR1 is SGHNT and CDR2 is YENEEA. This CDR3 has 17 residues. The CDR3 sequence: CASSLGGGTDSYNEQFF. The CDR3 bases are TGTGCCAGCAGCTTAGGGGGGGGGACTGACTCCTACAATGAGCAGTTCTTC.

V usage is TRBV5-1 and J usage is TRBJ1-1; 7 bases are a match to TRBD1. V shed 0 bases, J shed 1 base, and the junction held 12 bases outside the gene matches. The CDR3 sequence is 18 residues long. Germline-derived CDR1 and CDR2 are SGHRS and YFSETQ. The CDR3 loop is CASSLAPTDRDANTEAFF. CDR3 DNA: TGCGCCAGCAGCTTGGCCCCAACCGACAGGGACGCGAACACTGAAGCTTTCTTT.

This chain joins TRBV6-1 and TRBJ2-5, with 12 nucleotides matching TRBD2. The V gene's germline CDR1 is MNHNS and CDR2 SASEGT. The CDR3 spans 15 residues. The ends lost 3 bases at V and 1 base at J; junction bases unmatched: 0. DNA of the CDR3: TGTGCCAGCAGTGAGACTAGCGGGGGCCAAGAGACCCAGTACTTC. Translation: CASSETSGGQETQYF.

The CDR3 nucleotides read TGTGCCAGTAGTCCACGACAGGCGGGCAATCAGCCCCAGCATTTT. Its translation: CASSPRQAGNQPQHF. V gene TRBV19 combines with J gene TRBJ1-5; TRBD1 is a possible D gene (6 bases). With 5 bases removed from V and 2 bases from J, the gap between germline ends came to 13 bases. The germline V gene has CDR1 LNHDA and CDR2 SQIVND (reference sequence). The CDR3 covers 15 residues. Drawing the rest from reference TRBV19 and TRBJ1-5, the complete variable domain is DGGITQSPKYLFRKEGQNVTLSCEQNLNHDAMYWYRQDPGQGLRLIYYSQIVNDFQKGDIAEGYSVSREKKESFPLTVTSAQKNPTAFYLCASSPRQAGNQPQHFGDGTRLSIL.

The chain combines TRBV4-2 with TRBJ1-1; a possible D gene is TRBD1 (5 bases). V was cut by 1 base and J by 5 bases, with 14 bases left in between. This CDR3 has 15 amino acids. Germline loops: CDR1 LGHNA, CDR2 YNFKEQ. CDR3 region: CASSQAGGRGTEAFF. The CDR3 DNA reads TGTGCCAGCAGCCAAGCGGGGGGGAGAGGGACTGAAGCTTTCTTT.

The V gene is TRBV4-1, the J gene TRBJ2-5; 12 bases are shared with TRBD2. The CDR3 is 15 amino acids. V lost 3 bases, J lost 5 bases, and 4 bases stayed unmatched. Looked up from germline, CDR1 is MGHRA and CDR2 is YSYEKL. This CDR3 reads CASSHRTSGVETQYF. The CDR3 DNA reads TGCGCCAGCAGCCACCGGACTAGCGGGGTGGAGACCCAGTACTTC.